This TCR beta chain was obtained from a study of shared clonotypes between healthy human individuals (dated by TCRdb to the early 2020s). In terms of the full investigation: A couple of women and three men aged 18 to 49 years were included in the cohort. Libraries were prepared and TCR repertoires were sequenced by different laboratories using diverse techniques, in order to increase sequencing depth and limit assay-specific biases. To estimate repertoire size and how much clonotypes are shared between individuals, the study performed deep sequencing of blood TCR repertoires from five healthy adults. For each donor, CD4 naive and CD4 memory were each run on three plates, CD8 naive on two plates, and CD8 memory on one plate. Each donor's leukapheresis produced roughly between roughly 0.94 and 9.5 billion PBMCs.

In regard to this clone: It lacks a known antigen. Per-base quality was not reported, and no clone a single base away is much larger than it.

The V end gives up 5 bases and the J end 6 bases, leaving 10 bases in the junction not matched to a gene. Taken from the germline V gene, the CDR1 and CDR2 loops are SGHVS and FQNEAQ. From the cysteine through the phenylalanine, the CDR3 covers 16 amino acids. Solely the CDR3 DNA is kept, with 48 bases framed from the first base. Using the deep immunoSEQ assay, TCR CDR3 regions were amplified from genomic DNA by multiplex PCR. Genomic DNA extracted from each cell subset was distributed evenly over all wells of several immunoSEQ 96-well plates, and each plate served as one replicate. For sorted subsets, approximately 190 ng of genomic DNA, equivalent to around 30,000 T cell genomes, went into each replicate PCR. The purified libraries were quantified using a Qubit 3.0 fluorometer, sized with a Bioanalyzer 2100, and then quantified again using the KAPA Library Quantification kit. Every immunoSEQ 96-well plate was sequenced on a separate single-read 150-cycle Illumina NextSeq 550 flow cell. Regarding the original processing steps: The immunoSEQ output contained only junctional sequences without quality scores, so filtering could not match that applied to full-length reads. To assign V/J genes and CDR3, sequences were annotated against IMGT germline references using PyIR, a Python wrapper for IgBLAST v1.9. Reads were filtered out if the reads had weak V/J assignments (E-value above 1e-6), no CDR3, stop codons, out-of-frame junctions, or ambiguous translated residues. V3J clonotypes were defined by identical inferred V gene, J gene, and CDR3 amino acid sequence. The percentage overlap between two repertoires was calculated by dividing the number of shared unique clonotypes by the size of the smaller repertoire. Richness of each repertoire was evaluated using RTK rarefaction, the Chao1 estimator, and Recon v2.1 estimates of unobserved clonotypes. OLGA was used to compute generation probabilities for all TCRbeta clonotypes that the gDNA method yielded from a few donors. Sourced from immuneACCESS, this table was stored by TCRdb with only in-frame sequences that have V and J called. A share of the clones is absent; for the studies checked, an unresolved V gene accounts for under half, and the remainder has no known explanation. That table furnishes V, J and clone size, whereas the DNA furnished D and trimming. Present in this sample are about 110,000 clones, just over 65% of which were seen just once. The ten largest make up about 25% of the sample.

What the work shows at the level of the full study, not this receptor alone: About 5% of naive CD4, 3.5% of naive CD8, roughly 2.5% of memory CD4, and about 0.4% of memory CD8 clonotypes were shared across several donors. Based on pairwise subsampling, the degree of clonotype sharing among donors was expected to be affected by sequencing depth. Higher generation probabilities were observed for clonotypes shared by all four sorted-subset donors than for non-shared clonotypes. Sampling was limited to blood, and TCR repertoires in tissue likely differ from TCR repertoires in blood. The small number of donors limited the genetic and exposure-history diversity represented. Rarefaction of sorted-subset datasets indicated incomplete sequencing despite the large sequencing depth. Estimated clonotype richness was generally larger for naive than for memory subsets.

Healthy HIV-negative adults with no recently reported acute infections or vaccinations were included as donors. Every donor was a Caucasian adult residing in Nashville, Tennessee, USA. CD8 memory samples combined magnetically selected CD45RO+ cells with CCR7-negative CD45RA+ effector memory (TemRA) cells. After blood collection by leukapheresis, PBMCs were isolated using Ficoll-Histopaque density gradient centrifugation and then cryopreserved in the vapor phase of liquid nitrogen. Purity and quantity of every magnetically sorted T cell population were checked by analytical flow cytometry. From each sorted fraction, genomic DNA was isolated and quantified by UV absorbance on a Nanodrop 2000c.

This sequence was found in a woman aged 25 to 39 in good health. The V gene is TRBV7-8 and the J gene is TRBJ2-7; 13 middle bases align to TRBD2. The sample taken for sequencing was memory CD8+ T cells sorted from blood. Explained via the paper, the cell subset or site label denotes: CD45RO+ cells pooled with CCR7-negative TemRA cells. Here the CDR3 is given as CASSPLGLAGYGEQYF. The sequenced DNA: TGTGCCAGCAGCCCGCTGGGACTAGCGGGATATGGCGAGCAGTACTTC.